These T cell receptor beta chains were read from a single sample in a study of read filtering for tumor transcriptome and immune sequencing. TCRdb recomputed calls from the reads with MiXCR, one row per CDR3 protein. The sample carries some 46,000 distinct CDR3 sequences, around 19% recorded once. Sequencing was carried out using a population of CD138-negative cells sorted from bone marrow. The source of these receptors is a donor at least 40 years old with multiple myeloma. Both conserved end residues are part of each CDR3. Fields, in order: CDR3 DNA, CDR3 protein, D gene, V gene, J gene, CDR3 length, clone size. D genes are given only for firm matches. Clone size is not always given. Where it is, it says once, few, many or a class for expanded clones.

cdr3_nt: TGTGGTGTGGGGGGGGAATCCTACAATGAGCAGTTCTTC
cdr3_aa: CGVGGESYNEQFF
d_call: TRBD2
v_call: TRBV20-1
j_call: TRBJ2-1
cdr3_length: 13
clone_size: -

cdr3_nt: TGCGCCAGCAGCCCCGGGTCCGAGACTGTGGATACGCAGTATTTT
cdr3_aa: CASSPGSETVDTQYF
d_call: -
v_call: TRBV5-1
j_call: TRBJ2-3
cdr3_length: 15
clone_size: few

cdr3_nt: TGTGCCAGCAGTTTACGGGATGGCGGGGAGCTGTTTTTT
cdr3_aa: CASSLRDGGELFF
d_call: -
v_call: TRBV6-2/TRBV6-3
j_call: TRBJ2-2
cdr3_length: 13
clone_size: many

cdr3_nt: TGCGCCAGCAGCTTGGGGGGAAACACCGGGGAGCTGTTTTTT
cdr3_aa: CASSLGGNTGELFF
d_call: -
v_call: TRBV5-1
j_call: TRBJ2-2
cdr3_length: 14
clone_size: many

cdr3_nt: TGTGCCAGCAATCCGGGACAGGGTCACAATGAGCAGTTCTTC
cdr3_aa: CASNPGQGHNEQFF
d_call: TRBD1
v_call: TRBV12-3/TRBV12-4
j_call: TRBJ2-1
cdr3_length: 14
clone_size: -

cdr3_nt: TGTGCCAGTACCCCGGGACAGGGGAACACTGAAGCTTTCTTT
cdr3_aa: CASTPGQGNTEAFF
d_call: TRBD1
v_call: TRBV19
j_call: TRBJ1-1
cdr3_length: 14
clone_size: -

cdr3_nt: TGCAGCGTTGGGACTAGCGGCCATAATGAGCAGTTCTTC
cdr3_aa: CSVGTSGHNEQFF
d_call: TRBD2
v_call: TRBV29-1
j_call: TRBJ2-1
cdr3_length: 13
clone_size: many

cdr3_nt: TGTGCCAGCAGCTTAGGTCACAGCTCCTACGAGCAGTACTTC
cdr3_aa: CASSLGHSSYEQYF
d_call: -
v_call: TRBV11-2
j_call: TRBJ2-7
cdr3_length: 14
clone_size: many

cdr3_nt: TGTGCCAGCAGTAAGGGGGCGGGAGGGCCTCTCTACGAGCAGTACTTC
cdr3_aa: CASSKGAGGPLYEQYF
d_call: TRBD2
v_call: TRBV6-5
j_call: TRBJ2-7
cdr3_length: 16
clone_size: many

cdr3_nt: TGTGCCAGCAGCGCGGGACGGATAGCCAAAAACATTCAGTACTTC
cdr3_aa: CASSAGRIAKNIQYF
d_call: -
v_call: TRBV5-4
j_call: TRBJ2-4
cdr3_length: 15
clone_size: many

cdr3_nt: TGCAGTGCTAATCATCCCGCCGGGACTAGCGGGAGTACCGACTACAATGAGCAGTTCTTC
cdr3_aa: CSANHPAGTSGSTDYNEQFF
d_call: TRBD2
v_call: TRBV20-1
j_call: TRBJ2-1
cdr3_length: 20
clone_size: many

cdr3_nt: TGTGCCAGCAGCCGAGAGGATTGGAACACTGAAGCTTTCTTT
cdr3_aa: CASSREDWNTEAFF
d_call: -
v_call: TRBV7-9
j_call: TRBJ1-1
cdr3_length: 14
clone_size: many

cdr3_nt: TGCAGCGTTGAAGGGGGACTAGCGGGCGATAGCACAGATACGCAGTATTTT
cdr3_aa: CSVEGGLAGDSTDTQYF
d_call: TRBD2
v_call: TRBV29-1
j_call: TRBJ2-3
cdr3_length: 17
clone_size: many

cdr3_nt: TGTGTCAGTAGTATGGACGGGAGCGGGGGTGATGAGCAGTTCTTC
cdr3_aa: CVSSMDGSGGDEQFF
d_call: TRBD2
v_call: TRBV19
j_call: TRBJ2-1
cdr3_length: 15
clone_size: -

cdr3_nt: TGTGCCAGCAGCTTATCGTGGATAAATCAGCCCCAGCATTTT
cdr3_aa: CASSLSWINQPQHF
d_call: -
v_call: TRBV7-2
j_call: TRBJ1-5
cdr3_length: 14
clone_size: few

cdr3_nt: TGCAGTGCAAGGGGACTAGGAGACTACAATGAGCAGTTCTTC
cdr3_aa: CSARGLGDYNEQFF
d_call: TRBD2
v_call: TRBV20-1
j_call: TRBJ2-1
cdr3_length: 14
clone_size: many

cdr3_nt: TGCGCCAGCAGCTCCCCCTTAGCGGGGGAGACCCAGTACTTC
cdr3_aa: CASSSPLAGETQYF
d_call: TRBD2
v_call: TRBV5-1
j_call: TRBJ2-5
cdr3_length: 14
clone_size: many

cdr3_nt: TGCAGTGCCTCAATGGACCGTAGCAATCGGCCCCAGCATTTT
cdr3_aa: CSASMDRSNRPQHF
d_call: -
v_call: TRBV20-1
j_call: TRBJ1-5
cdr3_length: 14
clone_size: -

cdr3_nt: TGCGCCAGCAGCGCCCAAGGAGATACGCAGTATTTT
cdr3_aa: CASSAQGDTQYF
d_call: -
v_call: TRBV5-1
j_call: TRBJ2-3
cdr3_length: 12
clone_size: many

cdr3_nt: TGTGCCAGCAGCGTAGAGGGGGCAATTAAAGCTTTCTTT
cdr3_aa: CASSVEGAIKAFF
d_call: TRBD1
v_call: TRBV9
j_call: TRBJ1-1
cdr3_length: 13
clone_size: -

cdr3_nt: TGCAGTGCTAGAGACCCCACTGACGGGGCGAGTAGCGAAAAACTGTTTTTT
cdr3_aa: CSARDPTDGASSEKLFF
d_call: -
v_call: TRBV20-1
j_call: TRBJ1-4
cdr3_length: 17
clone_size: -

cdr3_nt: TGCGCCAGCAGCCACAAGTATGGCGGGAGGGCAGATACGCAGTATTTT
cdr3_aa: CASSHKYGGRADTQYF
d_call: TRBD2
v_call: TRBV4-1
j_call: TRBJ2-3
cdr3_length: 16
clone_size: many